The source of this T cell receptor (beta chain) is a study of T cells in women clearing cervical HPV infection. The protocol was immunoSEQ multiplex PCR, while the TCRdb copy is restricted to in-frame clones and leaves out a portion. With around 20,000 clones in the sample, the ten largest clones hold more than 4.5%. HPV was found by MY09/MY11 PCR and dot-blot genotyping. The source material was blood buffy coat. The source of this sequence is a woman between 18 and 70 years old with a cervical HPV16 infection that either progressed to CIN3+ or cleared (not recorded which).

The sequenced CDR3 bases are TGTGCCAGCAGCTTTGGGGGGGCTGGGTCCCAAGAGACC. Amino acid sequence: CASSFGGAGSQET. The CDR3, in full, reads CASSFGGAGSQETQYF. The chain uses TRBV7-3 and TRBJ2-5; D is perhaps TRBD2 (7 bases). From the germline J gene comes the end of the CDR3, since the read stops 3 residues before it. Between the trimmed V and J ends, which lost 3 bases and 1 base, there was a span of 15 bases. From germline, CDR1 is SGHTA and CDR2 FQGTGA. The CDR3 sequence is 16 residues long. The variable domain in full, with the rest retrieved from reference TRBV7-3 and TRBJ2-5, is GAGVSQTPSNKVTEKGKYVELRCDPISGHTALYWYRQSLGQGPEFLIYFQGTGAADDSGLPNDRFFAVRPEGSVSTLKIQRTERGDSAVYLCASSFGGAGSQETQYFGPGTRLLVL.